Below, one TCR beta chain is given with its context. The antigen this receptor binds is unknown. Base qualities are missing; no much larger clone stands one base away. Within the sample, other DNA sequences also encode this same CDR3. The junction carries 13 bases between V and J, which are trimmed by 7 bases and 1 base respectively. CDR1 and CDR2 (LNHDA, SQIVND) derive from the germline V gene (reference sequence). Counted from cysteine to phenylalanine, this CDR3 has 14 amino acids. Only the CDR3 portion is preserved as DNA: 42 bases, with reading frame beginning at the first base. The CDR3 regions of human TCRbeta chains were analyzed by immunosequencing. For the original study's pipeline: TCRs in the repertoires were matched against a reference library of SARS-CoV-2-specific TCRs that had been generated with the MIRA antigen-specificity platform. Breadth was defined as the fraction of unique TCRs that were SARS-CoV-2-associated, and depth was defined as the fraction of total T cells that were SARS-CoV-2-associated. Using the MIRA data, every spike-specific TCR was mapped to the spike region that the TCR reacted to and assigned to either a CD4 or a CD8 class. Log10-transformed breadth and depth values were compared by one-way ANOVA with Sidak's multiple comparisons tests. TCRdb took this table from immuneACCESS and kept in-frame rearrangements with V and J called. Such tables lack part of the clones; where checked against another copy, unresolved V genes explain under half of the gap, and the rest is unexplained. V, J and clone size were drawn from that table, and D and trimming were deduced from the DNA. The sample includes 150,000 or so clones, with 88% observed a single time. About 14% of the sample is in the top ten clones.

The sample is drawn from a study of T cell responses to AZD1222 COVID-19 vaccine (dated by TCRdb to the early 2020s). Study-level background: AZD1222 recipients whose second dose came at about 4 weeks and those whose second dose came at about 12 weeks were combined into one group, since spike-specific TCR depth and breadth did not differ between the two schedules. A total of 233 trial participants underwent TCR sequencing, of whom some 210 received two doses of AZD1222 and some 26 received two doses of the MenACWY control vaccine. Trial participants were enrolled into age subgroups of 18-55, 56-69 and 70-plus years, which contained around 150, 29 and 61 TCR-sequenced participants, respectively.

The investigation overall reported the following: The vaccine-associated CD4 TCRs covered the entire spike protein, and the dominant responses fell in regions 160-218 and 743-854. Reportedly, almost half of the unique spike-specific TCRs recognized epitopes lying outside the regions that are mutated in the B.1.351 and B.1.1.7 variants. Spike-specific TCR breadth and depth rose significantly after two AZD1222 doses compared with day 0 and with MenACWY recipients. Because no day 14 peak-response samples were available, repertoires were characterized only after the peak T cell response. In the small 56-69-year group, the increase in depth fell short of significance, most likely because of low power. Participants were mostly white British, with more females than males. The authors suggested clonal diversity may have been underestimated. Conclusions about previously exposed vaccinees were limited because only six AZD1222 recipients were SARS-CoV-2 seropositive at baseline.

Reading the label with the study, this specimen's time point is: baseline before first vaccination. Samples from vaccinated people were obtained from the UK trials COV001 and COV002, which included a single-blind randomized controlled phase 2/3 trial of AZD1222 (ChAdOx1 nCoV-19) in healthy adults. Trial participant PBMC samples were collected at day 0 and day 28 after the second dose for TCRbeta chain sequencing. This specimen consisted of peripheral blood, obtained on day 0 of AZD1222 vaccination. The rearranged segments are TRBV19 and TRBJ1-1, with TRBD1 tentatively as D gene (6 bases match). The clonotype was recovered from an adult in good health. The CDR3 here reads CASISDRRNTEAFF. In nucleotide form, the sequence is TGTGCCAGTATTTCAGACAGGAGGAACACTGAAGCTTTCTTT. Full variable domain (CDR3 extended with the reference TRBV19 and TRBJ1-1 proteins): DGGITQSPKYLFRKEGQNVTLSCEQNLNHDAMYWYRQDPGQGLRLIYYSQIVNDFQKGDIAEGYSVSREKKESFPLTVTSAQKNPTAFYLCASISDRRNTEAFFGQGTRLTVV.